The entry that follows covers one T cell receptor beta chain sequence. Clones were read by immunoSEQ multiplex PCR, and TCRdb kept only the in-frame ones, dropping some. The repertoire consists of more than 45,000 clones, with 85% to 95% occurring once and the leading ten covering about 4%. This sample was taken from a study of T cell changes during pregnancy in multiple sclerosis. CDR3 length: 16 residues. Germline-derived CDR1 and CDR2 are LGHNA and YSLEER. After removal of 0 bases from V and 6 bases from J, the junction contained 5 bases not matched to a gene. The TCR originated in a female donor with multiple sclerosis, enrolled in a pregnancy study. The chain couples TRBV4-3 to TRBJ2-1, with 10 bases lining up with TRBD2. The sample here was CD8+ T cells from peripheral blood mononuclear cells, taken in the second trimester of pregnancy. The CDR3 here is CASSQDWASGGNEQFF. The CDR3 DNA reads TGCGCCAGCAGCCAAGATTGGGCTAGCGGGGGCAATGAGCAGTTCTTC.